This T cell receptor beta chain came from a study of response to subunit inactivated influenza vaccine. The CDR3 spans 13 residues. CDR1 SQVTM and CDR2 ANQGSEA come from the germline V gene. The V gene lost 5 bases and the J gene lost 7 bases, with 15 bases spanning the gap. In TCRdb, the RT-PCR reads were re-called with MiXCR into one record per CDR3 protein. The sample has hundreds of thousands of distinct CDR3 sequences; roughly 15% are singletons. This clonotype was seen at least ten times. The sequence was collected from a man aged 45 to 65 who received an inactivated influenza vaccine. V gene TRBV29-1 combines with J gene TRBJ1-5; TRBD1 might be the D (5 bases). This sample comprised PBMCs from blood, obtained 14 to 15 days before vaccination. This CDR3 is CSVSSAGGQPQHF. As DNA, the CDR3 is TGCAGCGTTTCTTCAGCCGGGGGACAGCCCCAGCATTTT.